This T cell receptor (beta chain) was identified during a study of T cells in Graves' hyperthyroidism and ophthalmopathy. The V end was cut by 1 base, the J end by 5 bases, with 14 bases between. CDR3 length: 15 amino acids. Germline V CDR1 and CDR2: SGHTA, FQGNSA. The PBMCs were sourced from fresh peripheral blood (about 9.7 ml). Amplified TCR beta CDR3 regions came from RNA transcripts. A set of HTBI primers served as the primers for a first-round RT-PCR of the TCR CDR3. From the multiplex PCR reads, TCRdb called clonotypes with MiXCR, one entry per CDR3 protein. The repertoire has 250,000 to 300,000 distinct CDR3 sequences, about 14% of them found once; the top ten carry almost 8%.

V usage is TRBV7-2 and J usage is TRBJ1-2, with TRBD1 as a possible D gene (6 bases). The origin of this receptor is a woman aged 25-40 years with Graves' hyperthyroidism that later progressed to Graves' ophthalmopathy. Sequenced: blood. CDR3 in DNA: TGTGCCAGCAGCTTAGTTATAGAGGGGGGATATGGCTACACCTTC. Protein: CASSLVIEGGYGYTF.